One sample yielded the 27 T cell receptor beta chains listed below, sequenced in a study of CXCR4 blockade with PD-1 therapy in pancreatic cancer. Assay used: immunoSEQ multiplex PCR; TCRdb lists only in-frame clones, some missing. The sample records some 4,500 clones, approximately 61% being singletons. Source material: tumor tissue. Receptors originate from a human donor with pancreatic ductal adenocarcinoma.

The genes are TRBV11-3 and TRBJ1-5; D is perhaps TRBD1 (5 bases). The CDR3 totals 15 residues. Germline CDR1 reads SGHNT; CDR2 reads YENEEA. V lost 3 bases and J lost 7, with 16 bases in between. CDR3 protein: CASSLLSGGGQPQHF. The CDR3 bases are TGTGCCAGCAGCTTGTTGTCCGGGGGTGGACAGCCCCAGCATTTT. Based on the CDR3 plus reference TRBV11-3 and TRBJ1-5, the full variable domain is EAGVVQSPRYKIIEKKQPVAFWCNPISGHNTLYWYLQNLGQGPELLIRYENEEAVDDSQLPKDRFSAERLKGVDSTLKIQPAELGDSAVYLCASSLLSGGGQPQHFGDGTRLSIL.

In this sample, this clone turned up a few times. The chain combines TRBV1 with TRBJ1-1; the tabulated D call, TRBD1, remains unverified against the DNA. TRBV1 is a pseudogene locus. The CDR3 is 15 residues long. Here the CDR3 reads CASSQDWGRDTEAFF. CDR3 in DNA: TGCGCCAGCAGCCAAGATTGGGGCAGGGACACTGAAGCTTTCTTT.

The chain has TRBV15 and TRBJ2-7; the match to TRBD2 covers 7 bases. Germline loops: CDR1 LNHNV, CDR2 YYDKDF (reference sequence). There are 16 residues in the CDR3. V trimming: 4 bases; J trimming: 2 bases; junction bases outside the gene matches: 11. CDR3 DNA: TGTGCCACCAGCAACCCCCTCGGGACTATCCCCTACGAGCAGTACTTC. Residues: CATSNPLGTIPYEQYF.

The chain joins TRBV9 to TRBJ2-7, with 10 bases identical to TRBD1. The V and J ends lost 5 bases and 3 bases, in that order; junction bases with no gene match: 8. This CDR3 has 15 residues. CDR1 SGDLS and CDR2 YYNGEE come from the germline V gene. CDR3 protein: CASRSDRGDGYEQYF. CDR3 sequence (DNA): TGTGCCAGCAGGTCGGACAGGGGGGACGGCTACGAGCAGTACTTC.

Relative to its sample, this clone is medium-sized. This sequence joins TRBV6-8 and TRBJ2-6; 7 bases fit TRBD1. The CDR3 contains 16 residues. CDR1 and CDR2 (germline): MNHGY, SAAAGT. The trim removed 5 bases at V and 2 bases at J, leaving 6 bases unmatched. The CDR3 sequence is CASSGEQGTGANVLTF. The CDR3 bases are TGTGCCAGCAGTGGCGAACAGGGGACTGGGGCCAACGTCCTGACTTTC.

The chain employs TRBV28 and TRBJ2-1; 7 positions agree with TRBD1. The CDR3 has 17 residues. The J segment lost 1 base and the V segment lost 2 bases, leaving 8 bases of the junction unmatched. CDR1 is MDHEN and CDR2 is SYDVKM in the germline V gene. DNA of the CDR3: TGTGCCAGCAGTTTAAGCCACAGGGGAGTTTCCTACAATGAGCAGTTCTTC. This encodes CASSLSHRGVSYNEQFF.

The rearrangement links TRBV6-8 to TRBJ2-7; 8 positions match TRBD2. CDR3 size: 15 residues. From germline, CDR1 is MNHGY and CDR2 SAAAGT. V lost 3 bases to trimming and J lost 2 bases; unmatched junction nucleotides: 6. The CDR3 nucleotides are TGTGCCAGCAGTTATGGGGGACTAGGCACCTACGAGCAGTACTTC. Translated: CASSYGGLGTYEQYF.

The chain is built from TRBV28 and TRBJ1-2, with a tentative D call TRBD1 (6 bases). Deletions cut 7 bases from V and 6 bases from J, with 15 bases between. Germline V CDR1 and CDR2: MDHEN, SYDVKM. The CDR3 runs to 13 residues. The CDR3 nucleotides read TGTGCCAGCATCCCAAAGGACAGTAATGGCTACACCTTC. It yields the protein CASIPKDSNGYTF.

This clone was seen a single time. Relative to the germline gene, one junction end is altered; a read error may explain this. CDR3 in amino acids: CASKASSYEQYF. CDR3 in DNA: TGTGCCAGCAAGGCTAGCTCCTACGAGCAATACTTC. The genes are TRBV2 and TRBJ2-7, with D tentatively TRBD2 (5 bases). The CDR3 extends over 12 amino acids. Germline V gene lookup returns CDR1 SNHLY and CDR2 FYNNEI.

This chain links TRBV28 with TRBJ2-1; the D gene is possibly TRBD2 (6 bases). With 6 bases removed from V and 15 bases from J, the gap between germline ends came to 24 bases. CDR1 MDHEN and CDR2 SYDVKM come from the germline V gene. CDR3 length: 14 residues. The CDR3 coding sequence is TGTGCCAGCAGCTCCCCCGGGACTCCTTGGCCCCGGTTCTTC. This gives the protein CASSSPGTPWPRFF. The whole variable domain, filled in from reference TRBV28 and TRBJ2-1, reads DVKVTQSSRYLVKRTGEKVFLECVQDMDHENMFWYRQDPGLGLRLIYFSYDVKMKEKGDIPEGYSVSREKKERFSLILESASTNQTSMYLCASSSPGTPWPRFFGPGTRLTVL.

The V and J genes are TRBV30 and TRBJ2-4, with TRBD2 as a possible D gene (5 bases). CDR3 size: 12 residues. V was shortened by 3 bases and J by 8 bases, with 11 bases between the two germline ends. Germline V gives CDR1 GTSNPN, CDR2 SVGIG (reference sequence). CDR3 DNA: TGTGCCTGGAGGGGGAGTACGGACATTCAGTACTTC. Protein sequence: CAWRGSTDIQYF.

The chain has TRBV11-3 and TRBJ2-7; D perhaps matches TRBD2 (6 bases). This CDR3 has 14 residues. Germline V CDR1 and CDR2: SGHNT, YENEEA. V was trimmed by 5 bases and J by 2 bases, leaving 13 bases between them. CDR3 coding DNA: TGTGCCAGCAGCGGGACTCTTCGCACCTACGAGCAGTACTTC. Translating it yields CASSGTLRTYEQYF.

In DNA form, the CDR3 reads TGCGCCAGCAGCCCATTCGGGACTGACACTGAAGCTTTCTTT. This codes for CASSPFGTDTEAFF. This sequence joins TRBV5-1 and TRBJ1-1; a weak D match, TRBD1 (5 bases). Trimming cost V 4 bases and J 3 bases, with 13 bases left between them. Germline V gene lookup returns CDR1 SGHRS and CDR2 YFSETQ. This CDR3 has 14 residues.

This chain links TRBV6-7 with TRBJ2-1, with D uncertain. TRBV6-7 is sorted into the ORF group, with uncertain function. The CDR3 has 15 amino acids. The V and J ends lost 0 bases and 1 base respectively, with 7 bases between them. The CDR3 region is CASSYSELSYNEQFF. The CDR3 coding sequence is TGTGCCAGCAGTTACTCGGAATTATCCTACAATGAGCAGTTCTTC.

The gene calls are TRBV14 and TRBJ2-6; D uncertain. The CDR3 has 14 amino acids. Trimming left V 2 bases short and J 2 bases short, with 4 bases between. CDR1 SGHDN and CDR2 FVKESK come from the germline V gene. The CDR3 reads CASSQSAGANVLTF. The CDR3, as DNA: TGTGCCAGCAGCCAATCTGCTGGGGCCAACGTCCTGACTTTC.

This chain uses TRBV30 with TRBJ2-7, with 7 bases matching TRBD2. Trimming removed 2 bases from V and 7 bases from J; junction bases left unmatched: 5. Germline V gene lookup returns CDR1 GTSNPN and CDR2 SVGIG (reference sequence). The CDR3 contains 12 residues. CDR3 residues: CAWSLREGEQYF. As DNA, the CDR3 is TGTGCCTGGAGTTTGAGGGAGGGGGAGCAGTACTTC. The whole variable domain, filled in from reference TRBV30 and TRBJ2-7, reads SQTIHQWPATLVQPVGSPLSLECTVEGTSNPNLYWYRQAAGRGLQLLFYSVGIGQISSEVPQNLSASRPQDRQFILSSKKLLLSDSGFYLCAWSLREGEQYFGPGTRLTVT.

This sequence joins TRBV7-1 and TRBJ2-1; 9 nucleotides agree with TRBD2. TRBV7-1 is designated an ORF whose function remains uncertain. The CDR3 runs to 15 residues. The ends lost 4 bases at V and 5 bases at J; junction bases unmatched: 6. The CDR3 DNA reads TGTGCCAGCAGCTTGGCTAGCGGGACGAACAATGAGCAGTTCTTC. Its translation: CASSLASGTNNEQFF.

The chain employs TRBV30 and TRBJ2-3; D is perhaps TRBD2 (6 bases). V was trimmed by 7 bases and J by 6 bases, leaving 14 bases between them. CDR1 is GTSNPN and CDR2 is SVGIG in the germline V gene (reference sequence). The CDR3 is 12 amino acids. This CDR3 reads CALVGTGDTQYF. The CDR3 coding sequence is TGTGCCTTGGTGGGGACTGGCGATACGCAGTATTTT.

This chain joins TRBV6-8 and TRBJ2-2, with unresolved D. Germline-derived CDR1 and CDR2 are MNHGY and SAAAGT. V gave up 5 bases and J gave up 5 bases, with 18 bases separating them. The CDR3 spans 16 residues. The CDR3 reads CASSPPDLLLTGELFF. The CDR3, as DNA: TGTGCCAGCAGTCCCCCCGACCTATTACTGACCGGGGAGCTGTTTTTT.

The gene calls are TRBV19 and TRBJ2-1; D is unclear. The ends were cut back, 10 bases at V and 8 bases at J, with 30 bases in the middle. Germline values: CDR1 LNHDA, CDR2 SQIVND (reference sequence). The CDR3 sequence is 17 residues long. The CDR3 DNA reads as TGTGCCACCTCCCCTGAGTATGGTTCAGCAGGCGCCGATGAGCAGTTCTTC. Its protein is CATSPEYGSAGADEQFF.

This chain connects TRBV6-8 to TRBJ2-3; 8 bases agree with TRBD2. CDR3 length: 18 amino acids. Per the germline V gene, CDR1 is MNHGY and CDR2 is SAAAGT. Trimming cost V 10 bases and J 3 bases; bases outside gene matches: 21. The CDR3: CATSGTSGWASSTDTQYF. As DNA, the CDR3 is TGTGCCACCTCCGGGACTAGTGGATGGGCCTCTAGTACAGATACGCAGTATTTT.

This chain joins TRBV19 and TRBJ2-7; D might be TRBD2 (5 bases). Germline CDR1 LNHDA, CDR2 SQIVND (reference sequence). The CDR3 spans 14 residues. Trimming pared 4 bases from V and 7 bases from J, leaving 17 bases between. In DNA form, the CDR3 reads TGTGCCAGTAGTACCCTAGCCGGAGTTAGTGAGCAGTACTTC. Protein: CASSTLAGVSEQYF.

This clone turned up a few times. The rearrangement links TRBV6-8 to TRBJ2-1; D ambiguous. The CDR3 spans 12 residues. Germline loops: CDR1 MNHGY, CDR2 SAAAGT. V gave up 5 bases and J gave up 6 bases, with 8 bases separating them. CDR3 bases: TGTGCCAGCAGTAAGCGAGCCAATGAGCAGTTCTTC. Translated, it gives CASSKRANEQFF.

Only a few counts were recorded for this clone. The V call is TRBV28, the J call TRBJ2-7, with 10 bases aligning to TRBD1. Per the germline V gene, CDR1 is MDHEN and CDR2 is SYDVKM. V lost 5 bases and J lost 3; bases outside the gene matches: 4. CDR3 size: 14 residues. CDR3 coding DNA: TGTGCCAGCAGTCGGACAGGGGGTTTCTACGAGCAGTACTTC. Amino acid sequence: CASSRTGGFYEQYF.

Here the CDR3 reads CASSRTSGVYNEQFF. CDR3 bases: TGTGCCAGCTCAAGGACTAGCGGGGTTTACAATGAGCAGTTCTTC. V gene TRBV18 combines with J gene TRBJ2-1; TRBD2 matches 12 bases. Trimming at V came to 5 bases and at J to 4 bases, leaving 3 bases not matched to a gene. This CDR3 has 15 amino acids. Germline loops: CDR1 KGHSH, CDR2 LQKENI. The complete variable domain, with remaining parts taken from reference TRBV18 and TRBJ2-1, reads NAGVMQNPRHLVRRRGQEARLRCSPMKGHSHVYWYRQLPEEGLKFMVYLQKENIIDESGMPKERFSAEFPKEGPSILRIQQVVRGDSAAYFCASSRTSGVYNEQFFGPGTRLTVL.

This clone was seen a few times. The rearrangement links TRBV11-3 to TRBJ2-7; D might be TRBD1 or TRBD2, each matching 5 bases. The CDR3 runs 14 residues. From germline, CDR1 is SGHNT and CDR2 YENEEA. V was trimmed by 1 base and J by 7 bases, leaving 14 bases between them. For the CDR3, the DNA is TGTGCCAGCAGCTTAGGTCTTCAGGGCGGGGAGCAGTACTTC. Translation: CASSLGLQGGEQYF.

This chain uses TRBV6-8 with TRBJ1-1; possible D gene TRBD1, 6 bases. V was clipped by 10 bases and J by 10 bases, with 28 bases between them. This CDR3 has 15 amino acids. Germline V gene lookup returns CDR1 MNHGY and CDR2 SAAAGT. CDR3: CAITSGGPGIARAFF. CDR3 in DNA: TGTGCCATCACTTCGGGGGGGCCGGGTATCGCTCGAGCTTTCTTT.